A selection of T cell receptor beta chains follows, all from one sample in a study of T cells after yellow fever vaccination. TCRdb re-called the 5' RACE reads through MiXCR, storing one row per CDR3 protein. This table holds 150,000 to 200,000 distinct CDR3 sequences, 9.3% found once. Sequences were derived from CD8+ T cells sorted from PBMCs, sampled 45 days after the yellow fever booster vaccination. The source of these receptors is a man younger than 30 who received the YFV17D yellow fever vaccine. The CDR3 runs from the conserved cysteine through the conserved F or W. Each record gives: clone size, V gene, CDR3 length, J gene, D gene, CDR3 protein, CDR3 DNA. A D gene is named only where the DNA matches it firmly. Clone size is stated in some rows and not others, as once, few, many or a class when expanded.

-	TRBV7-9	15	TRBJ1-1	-	CATRGSPMVNTEAFF	TGTGCCACCCGAGGGTCTCCGATGGTGAACACTGAAGCTTTCTTT
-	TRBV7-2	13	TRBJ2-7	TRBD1	CASSRGQEYEQYF	TGTGCCAGCAGCCGGGGACAGGAGTACGAGCAGTACTTC
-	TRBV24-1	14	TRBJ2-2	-	CASAGAGNTGELFF	TGTGCCTCCGCCGGGGCGGGGAACACCGGGGAGCTGTTTTTT
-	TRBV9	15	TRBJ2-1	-	CASTRYESSYNEQFF	TGTGCCAGCACCCGGTACGAAAGCTCCTACAATGAGCAGTTCTTC
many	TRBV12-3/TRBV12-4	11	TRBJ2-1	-	CASSFGDEQFF	TGTGCCAGCAGTTTCGGAGATGAGCAGTTCTTC
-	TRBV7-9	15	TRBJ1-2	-	CASSLDGRANYGYTF	TGTGCCAGCAGCTTAGATGGGAGAGCAAACTATGGCTACACCTTC
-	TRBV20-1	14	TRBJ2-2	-	CSASRNRNTGELFF	TGCAGTGCTAGTAGGAATCGAAACACCGGGGAGCTGTTTTTT
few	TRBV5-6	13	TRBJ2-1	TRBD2	CASSLTSGNEQFF	TGTGCCAGCAGCTTGACTAGCGGGAATGAGCAGTTCTTC
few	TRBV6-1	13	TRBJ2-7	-	CASSGTEFDEQYF	TGTGCCAGCAGTGGGACAGAGTTCGACGAGCAGTACTTC
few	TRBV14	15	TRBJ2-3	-	CASSQDPEVTDTQYF	TGTGCCAGCAGCCAAGATCCCGAAGTCACAGATACGCAGTATTTT
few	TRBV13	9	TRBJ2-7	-	CASSWSLYF	TGTGCCAGCAGTTGGAGTCTTTATTTC
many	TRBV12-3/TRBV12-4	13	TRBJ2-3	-	CASSSYFGDTQYF	TGTGCCAGCAGTTCTTACTTCGGTGATACGCAGTATTTT
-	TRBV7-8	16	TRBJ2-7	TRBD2	CASSLASSGGNYEQYF	TGTGCCAGCAGCTTAGCATCTAGCGGGGGGAACTACGAGCAGTACTTC
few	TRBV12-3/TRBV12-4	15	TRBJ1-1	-	CASSLVGRLNTEAFF	TGTGCCAGCAGTTTAGTGGGACGGTTGAACACTGAAGCTTTCTTT
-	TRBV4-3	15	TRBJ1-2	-	CASSQERGAGYGYTF	TGCGCCAGCAGCCAAGAGAGGGGCGCGGGCTATGGCTACACCTTC
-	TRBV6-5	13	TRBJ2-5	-	CASTLGVGETQYF	TGTGCCAGCACACTGGGGGTCGGGGAGACCCAGTACTTC